A single sample gave rise to the 21 T cell receptor beta chains below, sequenced in a study of blood T cells in healthy people across ages. It was with a sample-barcoded 5' primer and a J-beta primer mix that a second PCR of about 6 to 11 cycles was run. TCRdb ran MiXCR on the 5' RACE reads and lists one entry per CDR3 protein. The data show about 1 million distinct CDR3 sequences, 20% to 25% seen once. These data also formed part of another study, on T cells of mothers and their children.

The specimen was blood. The receptors derive from a girl aged 2 to 10 in good health.

This rearrangement joins TRBV7-3 to TRBJ2-7; either TRBD1 or TRBD2 may supply D (5 bases each). The DNA end is more similar to TRBJ2-5, so the J call may be wrong. The CDR3 is 17 residues long. The V gene's germline CDR1 is SGHTA and CDR2 FQGTGA. CDR3 protein: CASSFDGTVPLQETQYF. DNA of the CDR3: TGTGCCAGCAGCTTCGACGGGACGGTCCCCTTACAAGAGACCCAGTACTTC.

The rearrangement links TRBV5-5 to TRBJ2-5; perhaps D is TRBD1 or TRBD2 (6 bases each). V lost 2 bases, J lost 4 bases, and 18 bases lay in between. Germline V gene lookup returns CDR1 SGHKS and CDR2 YYEKEE (reference sequence). The CDR3 has 16 amino acids. CDR3 DNA: TGTGCCAGCAGCTTATGGCAGGGGTCCGGGGGAGAGACCCAGTACTTC. Translated: CASSLWQGSGGETQYF.

The rearrangement joins TRBV10-3 to TRBJ2-1; D gene uncertain. This CDR3 region has 13 residues. V was pared by 1 base and J by 6 bases, with 7 bases between. Looked up from germline, CDR1 is ENHRY and CDR2 is SYGVKD. As DNA, the CDR3 is TGTGCCATCAGTGAGTATGAGTTCAATGAGCAGTTCTTC. Protein product: CAISEYEFNEQFF.

This clonotype was observed a handful of times. The V and J genes are TRBV9 and TRBJ2-5, with D unresolved. The germline CDR1 and CDR2 sequences are SGDLS and YYNGEE. Trimming left V 9 bases short and J 1 base short, with 16 bases between. The CDR3 contains 14 residues. CDR3 DNA sequence: TGTGCCAACCGCCGACGAGAGTGCCAAGAGACCCAGTACTTC. Translating it yields CANRRRECQETQYF.

The chain recombines TRBV5-1 with TRBJ1-6; 7 bases line up with TRBD1. Unmatched junction bases numbered 5, after V lost 3 bases and J lost 8 bases. From germline, CDR1 is SGHRS and CDR2 YFSETQ. This CDR3 region has 14 residues. The CDR3 region is CASSSGQVYSPLHF. In DNA, the CDR3 is TGCGCCAGCAGCTCAGGACAGGTTTATTCACCCCTCCACTTT.

This clonotype came up a few times. The genes are TRBV29-1 and TRBJ2-3, with D hard to call. Per germline, CDR1 SQVTM and CDR2 ANQGSEA. There are 11 residues in the CDR3. V lost 4 bases and J 6 bases, leaving 8 bases between the germline ends. DNA of the CDR3: TGCAGCGTTGTAGTGTCCGATACGCAGTATTTT. It specifies CSVVVSDTQYF.

This chain uses TRBV20-1 with TRBJ1-2; D possibly corresponds to TRBD1 (6 bases). V was cut by 0 bases and J by 4 bases, with 12 bases left in between. The CDR3 spans 14 residues. From germline, CDR1 is DFQATT and CDR2 SNEGSKA (reference sequence). The chain's CDR3 is CSARDPDSVYGYTF. DNA of the CDR3: TGCAGTGCTAGAGATCCGGACAGCGTCTATGGCTACACCTTC.

This sequence joins TRBV14 and TRBJ2-1; D gene uncertain. This CDR3 has 12 residues. V shed 3 bases and J shed 7 bases, with 7 bases lying between them. In germline, CDR1 is SGHDN, CDR2 FVKESK. CDR3 region: CASSHIRNEQFF. CDR3 coding DNA: TGTGCCAGCAGCCATATTAGGAATGAGCAGTTCTTC.

The table lists this clonotype with many counts. The V and J genes are TRBV20-1 and TRBJ1-1; 9 bases fit TRBD1. CDR1 is DFQATT and CDR2 is SNEGSKA in the germline V gene (reference sequence). V dropped 6 bases and J dropped 4; count of bases not matched to a gene: 9. The CDR3 is 14 amino acids. CDR3 bases: TGCAGTGCCCACGGACAGGGGTTGGGCACTGAAGCTTTCTTT. Its translation is CSAHGQGLGTEAFF.

The chain is built from TRBV12-3 or TRBV12-4 and TRBJ2-7; 10 nucleotides match TRBD2. CDR3 length: 15 amino acids. The ends lost 5 bases at V and 4 bases at J; junction bases unmatched: 8. The CDR3 region is CASSHSGRAVYEQYF. In DNA, the CDR3 is TGTGCCAGCAGTCACAGCGGGAGGGCGGTATACGAGCAGTACTTC.

The chain uses TRBV6-1 and TRBJ2-1; 7 nucleotides agree with TRBD2. CDR3 length: 16 residues. In germline, CDR1 is MNHNS, CDR2 SASEGT. With V trimmed by 5 bases and J by 4 bases, 11 bases remained unmatched. The chain's CDR3 is CASSKPLAAGYNEQFF. CDR3 DNA: TGTGCCAGCAGTAAACCGCTAGCGGCGGGTTACAATGAGCAGTTCTTC.

The chain recombines TRBV11-3 with TRBJ2-1; 10 bases agree with TRBD2. V was pared by 4 bases and J by 8 bases, with 14 bases of the junction left unmatched. The CDR3 contains 17 residues. Germline CDR1 and CDR2: SGHNT and YENEEA. The CDR3 here is CASSSAASGGGAYEQFF. CDR3 DNA sequence: TGTGCCAGCAGCTCAGCCGCTAGCGGGGGAGGTGCATATGAGCAGTTCTTC.

This chain uses TRBV7-2 with TRBJ2-2, with TRBD2 identical over 9 bases. The CDR3 contains 20 residues. V lost 1 base, J lost 0 bases, and 12 bases stayed unmatched. Germline-derived CDR1 and CDR2 are SGHTA and FQGNSA. The chain's CDR3 is CASSLGRGSGGRTNTGELFF. In nucleotides, the CDR3 is TGTGCCAGCAGCTTAGGGAGGGGTAGCGGGGGCCGAACGAACACCGGGGAGCTGTTTTTT.

The chain combines TRBV7-9 with TRBJ1-1; a possible D gene is TRBD1 (5 bases). CDR3 size: 15 residues. CDR1 and CDR2 from the germline V gene are SEHNR and FQNEAQ (reference sequence). The V and J ends lost 4 bases and 6 bases respectively, with 18 bases between them. As DNA, the CDR3 is TGTGCCAGCAGCTCCACGTGGGGGAGGGAGGCTGAAGCTTTCTTT. It translates to CASSSTWGREAEAFF.

This clonotype was found a few times. The rearrangement joins TRBV5-1 to TRBJ1-4; tentative D call: TRBD1 (6 bases). This CDR3 region has 14 residues. Germline V gene data show CDR1 as SGHRS and CDR2 as YFSETQ. V gave up 4 bases and J gave up 2 bases, with 9 bases separating them. The CDR3 loop reads CASSVTGTNEKLFF. The CDR3 region has the DNA TGCGCCAGCAGCGTAACAGGGACTAATGAAAAACTGTTTTTT.

This clonotype has more than one count but fewer than ten. This chain uses TRBV29-1 with TRBJ1-2; D is unclear. The germline gives CDR1 SQVTM, CDR2 ANQGSEA. CDR3 length: 13 residues. The ends were cut back, 4 bases at V and 0 bases at J, with 9 bases in the middle. As DNA, the CDR3 is TGCAGCGTTGCGGGCGGGGCTAACTATGGCTACACCTTC. Translation gives CSVAGGANYGYTF.

The chain employs TRBV20-1 and TRBJ2-5, with D tentatively TRBD1 (5 bases). The CDR3 is made up of 14 amino acids. CDR1 and CDR2 (germline): DFQATT, SNEGSKA (reference sequence). The V end was cut by 3 bases, the J end by 7 bases, with 18 bases between. CDR3 residues: CSASLGPSSRTQYF. In DNA form, the CDR3 reads TGCAGTGCTAGTTTGGGGCCGTCGTCTCGGACCCAGTACTTC.

Note on this clonotype: At one boundary the junction diverges from the germline segment, which might be a read error. V is TRBV12-3 or TRBV12-4 and J is TRBJ1-5, with TRBD1 as a possible D gene (5 bases). The CDR3 totals 15 residues. Here the CDR3 reads CASSLGGLNNQPQHF. The DNA for the CDR3 is TGTGCCAGCAGTTTGGGGGGACTCAATAATCAACCCCAGCATTTT.

This clonotype was seen only a few times. Its ends do not fully match the called genes, so a read error is possible. The rearrangement links TRBV29-1 to TRBJ2-2; D gene ambiguous. Per germline, CDR1 SQVTM and CDR2 ANQGSEA. The CDR3 has 14 residues. The CDR3 DNA sequence: TGCAGCGTAAAGCTCGGCGTGAACACTGGGGAGCTGTTTTTT. Translation gives CSVKLGVNTGELFF.

This chain connects TRBV3-1 to TRBJ1-1, with no clear D. Germline V gives CDR1 LGHDT, CDR2 YNNKEL (reference sequence). The CDR3 has 11 residues. The V gene lost 3 bases and the J gene lost 12 bases, with 11 bases spanning the gap. This CDR3 reads CASSQGLETFF. CDR3 nucleotide sequence: TGTGCCAGCAGCCAGGGATTGGAGACTTTCTTT.

DNA of the CDR3: TGTGCCAGCAGCCCGGGGCGGACTGGGTTCTACGAGCAGTACTTC. Translation: CASSPGRTGFYEQYF. The V and J genes are TRBV7-2 and TRBJ2-7; perhaps D is TRBD1 or TRBD2 (5 bases each). CDR1 and CDR2 (germline): SGHTA, FQGNSA. This CDR3 has 15 amino acids. Trimming stripped 5 bases from V and 3 bases from J, with 17 bases between.